Listed here are 11 T cell receptor beta chains from one sample, sequenced in a study of monozygotic twins with inflammatory bowel disease. Each CDR3 protein gets one entry in TCRdb, which reprocessed the 5' RACE reads and gives no DNA. The table lists about 110,000 distinct CDR3 sequences. Material for sequencing was blood. The receptor source for this set is a human donor with ulcerative colitis or Crohn's disease, or a healthy co-twin of an affected twin (not recorded which).

This rearrangement joins TRBV4-1 to TRBJ2-2; as DNA is missing, the TRBD1 call by TCRdb cannot be tested. This CDR3 contains 16 residues. Per the germline V gene, CDR1 is MGHRA and CDR2 is YSYEKL. The CDR3 loop is CASSQDQGADTGELFF.

The chain links TRBV5-1 to TRBJ2-7; absent DNA, TCRdb's TRBD1 call cannot be checked. The CDR3 is 13 amino acids. Per the germline V gene, CDR1 is SGHRS and CDR2 is YFSETQ. The CDR3 loop reads CASSLPGVGIGYF.

This chain joins TRBV7-2 and TRBJ2-7; without DNA, the TCRdb call of TRBD1 cannot be checked. Per germline, CDR1 SGHTA and CDR2 FQGNSA. The CDR3 is made up of 16 amino acids. This chain's CDR3 is CASSLRGGTASYEQYF. Full variable domain (rest looked up from reference TRBV7-2 and TRBJ2-7): GAGVSQSPSNKVTEKGKDVELRCDPISGHTALYWYRQSLGQGLEFLIYFQGNSAPDKSGLPSDRFSAERTGGSVSTLTIQRTQQEDSAVYLCASSLRGGTASYEQYFGPGTRLTVT.

The chain is built from TRBV5-5 and TRBJ1-1; TCRdb outputs TRBD1, but without DNA this stays unchecked. This CDR3 has 16 residues. Per germline, CDR1 SGHKS and CDR2 YYEKEE (reference sequence). The CDR3 protein is CASSLLPGQGNTEAFF.

V gene TRBV29-1 combines with J gene TRBJ2-7; TCRdb gives TRBD1 as the D gene, but with no DNA this cannot be confirmed. This CDR3 has 12 residues. From germline, CDR1 is SQVTM and CDR2 ANQGSEA. The chain's CDR3 is CSVELGNYEQYF.

This sequence joins TRBV11-2 and TRBJ2-3; as DNA is missing, the TRBD1 call by TCRdb cannot be tested. This CDR3 is built from 16 residues. Per the germline V gene, CDR1 is SGHAT and CDR2 is FQNNGV. The CDR3 reads CASSRRQGDSTDTQYF.

The J gene is TRBJ2-3, the V gene TRBV15; as DNA is missing, the TRBD1 call by TCRdb cannot be tested. From germline, CDR1 is LNHNV and CDR2 YYDKDF (reference sequence). This CDR3 is built from 12 residues. The CDR3: CATGRGVDTQYF.

This chain links TRBV12-3 or TRBV12-4 with TRBJ1-4; TCRdb picks TRBD1, but there is no DNA to check that call. CDR3 size: 14 residues. The CDR3 loop is CASSLLGQLEKLFF.

V usage is TRBV9 and J usage is TRBJ2-5. This CDR3 is built from 12 residues. Germline lookup yields CDR1 SGDLS and CDR2 YYNGEE. CDR3 loop: CASSAISETQYF. Filled out from reference TRBV9 and TRBJ2-5, the complete variable domain reads DSGVTQTPKHLITATGQRVTLRCSPRSGDLSVYWYQQSLDQGLQFLIQYYNGEERAKGNILERFSAQQFPDLHSELNLSSLELGDSALYFCASSAISETQYFGPGTRLLVL.

The gene calls are TRBV3-1 and TRBJ2-3. The CDR3 has 17 residues. Germline V lookup: CDR1 LGHDT, CDR2 YNNKEL (reference sequence). CDR3: CASSQGFRGTSTDTQYF.

The CDR3 spells CSARVGRRINQPQHF. The chain recombines TRBV20-1 with TRBJ1-5; as DNA is missing, the TRBD1 call by TCRdb cannot be tested. Germline values: CDR1 DFQATT, CDR2 SNEGSKA (reference sequence). This CDR3 is built from 15 residues.